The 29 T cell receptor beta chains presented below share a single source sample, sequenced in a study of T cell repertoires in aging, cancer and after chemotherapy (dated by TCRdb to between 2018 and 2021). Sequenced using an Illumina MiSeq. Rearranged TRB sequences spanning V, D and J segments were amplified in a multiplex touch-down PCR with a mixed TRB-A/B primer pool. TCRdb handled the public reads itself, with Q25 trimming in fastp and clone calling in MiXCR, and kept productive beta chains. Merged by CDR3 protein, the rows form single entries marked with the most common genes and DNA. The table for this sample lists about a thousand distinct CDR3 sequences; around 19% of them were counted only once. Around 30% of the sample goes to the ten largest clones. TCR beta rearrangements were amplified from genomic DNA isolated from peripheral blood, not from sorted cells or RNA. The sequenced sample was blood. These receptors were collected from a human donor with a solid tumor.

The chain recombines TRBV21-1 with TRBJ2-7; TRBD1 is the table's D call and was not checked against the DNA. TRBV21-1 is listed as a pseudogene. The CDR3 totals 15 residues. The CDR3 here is CASREGRGERYEQYF. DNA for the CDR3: TGTGCCAGCAGGGAGGGAAGGGGGGAGCGATACGAGCAGTACTTC.

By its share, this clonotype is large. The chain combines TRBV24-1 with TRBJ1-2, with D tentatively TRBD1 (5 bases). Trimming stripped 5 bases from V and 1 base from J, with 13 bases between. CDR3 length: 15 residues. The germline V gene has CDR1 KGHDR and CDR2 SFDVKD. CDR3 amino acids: CATSGAGPFNYGYTF. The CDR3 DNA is TGTGCCACCAGTGGAGCGGGGCCGTTTAACTATGGCTACACCTTC.

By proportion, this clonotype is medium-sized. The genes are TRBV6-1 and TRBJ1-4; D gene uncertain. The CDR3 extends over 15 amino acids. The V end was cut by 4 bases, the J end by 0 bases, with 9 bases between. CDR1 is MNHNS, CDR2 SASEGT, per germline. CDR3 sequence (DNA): TGTGCCAGCAGTGGTGGGATTGCAACTAATGAAAAACTGTTTTTT. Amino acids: CASSGGIATNEKLFF.

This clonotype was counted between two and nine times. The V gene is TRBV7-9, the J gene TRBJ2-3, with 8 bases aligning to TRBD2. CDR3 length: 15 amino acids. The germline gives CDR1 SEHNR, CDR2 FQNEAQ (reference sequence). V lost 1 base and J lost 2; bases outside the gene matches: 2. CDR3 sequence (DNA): TGTGCCAGCAGCTTAGGCGGGGGGCCCACAGATACGCAGTATTTT. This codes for CASSLGGGPTDTQYF. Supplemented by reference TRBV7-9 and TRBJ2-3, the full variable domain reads DTGVSQNPRHKITKRGQNVTFRCDPISEHNRLYWYRQTLGQGPEFLTYFQNEAQLEKSRLLSDRFSAERPKGSFSTLEIQRTEQGDSAMYLCASSLGGGPTDTQYFGPGTRLTVL.

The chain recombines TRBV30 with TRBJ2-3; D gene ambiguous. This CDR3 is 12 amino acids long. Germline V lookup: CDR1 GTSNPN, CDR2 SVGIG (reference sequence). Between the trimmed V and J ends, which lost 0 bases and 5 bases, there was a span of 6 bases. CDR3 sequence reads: CAWSVARDTQYF. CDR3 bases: TGTGCCTGGAGTGTAGCGAGAGATACGCAGTATTTT.

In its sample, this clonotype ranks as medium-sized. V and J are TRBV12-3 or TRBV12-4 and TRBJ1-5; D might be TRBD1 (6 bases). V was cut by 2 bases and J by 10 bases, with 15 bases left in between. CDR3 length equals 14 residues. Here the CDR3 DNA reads TGTGCCAGCAGTTTAAAGGGGGGCCCTGTCCCCCAGCATTTT. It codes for CASSLKGGPVPQHF.

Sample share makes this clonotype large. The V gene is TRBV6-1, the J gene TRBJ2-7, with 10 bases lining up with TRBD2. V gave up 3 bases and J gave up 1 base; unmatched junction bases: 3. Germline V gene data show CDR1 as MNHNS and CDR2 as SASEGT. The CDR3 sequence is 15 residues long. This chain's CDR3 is CASSDTSGASYEQYF. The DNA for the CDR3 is TGTGCCAGCAGTGATACTAGCGGGGCATCCTACGAGCAGTACTTC.

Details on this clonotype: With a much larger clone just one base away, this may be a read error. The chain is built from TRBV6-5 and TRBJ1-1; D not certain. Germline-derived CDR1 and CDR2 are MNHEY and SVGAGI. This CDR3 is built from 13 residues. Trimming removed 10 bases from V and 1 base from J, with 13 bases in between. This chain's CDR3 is CANNTLGNTEAFF. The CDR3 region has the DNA TGTGCCAACAACACACTAGGGAACACTGAAGCTTTCTTT.

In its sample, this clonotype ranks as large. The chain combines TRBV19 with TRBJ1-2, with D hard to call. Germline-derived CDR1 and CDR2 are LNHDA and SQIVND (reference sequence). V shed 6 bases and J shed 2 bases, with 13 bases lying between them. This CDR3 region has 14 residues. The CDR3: CASRAGPRNYGYTF. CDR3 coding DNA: TGTGCCAGTAGGGCCGGCCCGAGAAACTATGGCTACACCTTC.

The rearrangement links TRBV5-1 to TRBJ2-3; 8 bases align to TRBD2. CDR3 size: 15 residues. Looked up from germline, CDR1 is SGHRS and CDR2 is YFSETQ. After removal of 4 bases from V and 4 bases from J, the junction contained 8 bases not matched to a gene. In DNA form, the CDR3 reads TGCGCCAGCAGCCCCTCCGGGGGGGGATCAGATACGCAGTATTTT. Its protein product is CASSPSGGGSDTQYF.

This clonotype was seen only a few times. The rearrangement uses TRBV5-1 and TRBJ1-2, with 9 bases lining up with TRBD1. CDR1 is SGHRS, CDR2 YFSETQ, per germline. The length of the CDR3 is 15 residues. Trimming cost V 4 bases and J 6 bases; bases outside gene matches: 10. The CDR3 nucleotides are TGCGCCAGCAGCCCTGGGGACAGGGTGTTGGATGGCTACACCTTC. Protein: CASSPGDRVLDGYTF.

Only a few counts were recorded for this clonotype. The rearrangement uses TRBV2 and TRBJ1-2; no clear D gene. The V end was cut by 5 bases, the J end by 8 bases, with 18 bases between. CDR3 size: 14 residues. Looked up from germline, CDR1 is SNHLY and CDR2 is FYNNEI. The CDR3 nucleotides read TGTGCCAGCAGTAACGACGGCATAATCGGCGGCTACACCTTC. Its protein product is CASSNDGIIGGYTF.

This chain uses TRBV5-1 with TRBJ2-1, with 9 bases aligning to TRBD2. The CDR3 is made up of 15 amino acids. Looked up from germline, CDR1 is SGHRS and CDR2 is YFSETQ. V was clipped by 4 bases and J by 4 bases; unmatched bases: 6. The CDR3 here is CASSPSGAQYNEQFF. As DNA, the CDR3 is TGCGCCAGCAGCCCTAGCGGGGCCCAATACAATGAGCAGTTCTTC.

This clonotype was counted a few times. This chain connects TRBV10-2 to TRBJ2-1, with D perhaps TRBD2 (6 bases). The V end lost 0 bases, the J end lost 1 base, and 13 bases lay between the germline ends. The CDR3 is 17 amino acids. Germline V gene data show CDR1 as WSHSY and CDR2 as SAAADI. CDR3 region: CASSESKAGRSYNEQFF. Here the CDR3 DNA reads TGCGCCAGCAGTGAGTCGAAGGCAGGGAGGTCCTACAATGAGCAGTTCTTC.

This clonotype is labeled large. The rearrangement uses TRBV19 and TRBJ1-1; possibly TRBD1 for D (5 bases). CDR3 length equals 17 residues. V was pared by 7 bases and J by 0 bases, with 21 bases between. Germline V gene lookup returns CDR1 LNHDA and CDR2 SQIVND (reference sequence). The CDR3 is CASTIDPTGWMNTEAFF. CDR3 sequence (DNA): TGTGCCAGTACCATAGACCCCACAGGATGGATGAACACTGAAGCTTTCTTT.

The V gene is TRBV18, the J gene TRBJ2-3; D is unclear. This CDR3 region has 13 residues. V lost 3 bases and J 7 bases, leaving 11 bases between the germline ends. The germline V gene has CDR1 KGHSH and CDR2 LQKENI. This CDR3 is CASSPDGGNTQYF. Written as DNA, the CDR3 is TGTGCCAGCTCACCGGACGGTGGAAATACGCAGTATTTT.

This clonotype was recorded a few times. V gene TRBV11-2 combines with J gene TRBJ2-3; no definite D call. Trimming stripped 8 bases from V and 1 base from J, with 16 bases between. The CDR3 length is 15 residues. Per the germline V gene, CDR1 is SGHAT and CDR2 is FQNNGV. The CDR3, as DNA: TGTGCCAGCCAAATAACTCCCCGGGGCACAGATACGCAGTATTTT. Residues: CASQITPRGTDTQYF.

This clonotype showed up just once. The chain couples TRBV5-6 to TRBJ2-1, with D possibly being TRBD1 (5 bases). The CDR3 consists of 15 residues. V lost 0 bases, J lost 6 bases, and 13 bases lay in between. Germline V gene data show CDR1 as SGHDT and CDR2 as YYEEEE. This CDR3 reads CASSLGQYIINEQFF. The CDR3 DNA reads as TGTGCCAGCAGCTTGGGACAGTACATCATCAATGAGCAGTTCTTC.

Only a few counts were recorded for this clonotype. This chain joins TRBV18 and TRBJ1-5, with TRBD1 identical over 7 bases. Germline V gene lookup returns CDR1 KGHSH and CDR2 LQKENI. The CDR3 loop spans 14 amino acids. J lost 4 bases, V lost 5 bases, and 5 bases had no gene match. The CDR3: CASSEGARNQPQHF. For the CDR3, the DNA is TGTGCCAGCTCAGAGGGGGCGCGGAATCAGCCCCAGCATTTT.

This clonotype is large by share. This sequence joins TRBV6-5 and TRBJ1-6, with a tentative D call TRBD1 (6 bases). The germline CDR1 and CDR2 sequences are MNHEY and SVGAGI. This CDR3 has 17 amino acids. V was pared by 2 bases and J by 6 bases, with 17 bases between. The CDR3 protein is CASSYGFGGQGNSPLHF. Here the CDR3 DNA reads TGTGCCAGCAGTTACGGATTCGGGGGGCAGGGTAATTCACCCCTCCACTTT.

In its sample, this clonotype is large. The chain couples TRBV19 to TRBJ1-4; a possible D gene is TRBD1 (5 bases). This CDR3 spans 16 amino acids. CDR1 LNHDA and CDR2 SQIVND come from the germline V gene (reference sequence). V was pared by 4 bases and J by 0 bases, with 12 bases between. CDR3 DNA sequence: TGTGCCAGTAGTAGGGCGGGGACTGCAACTAATGAAAAACTGTTTTTT. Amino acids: CASSRAGTATNEKLFF.

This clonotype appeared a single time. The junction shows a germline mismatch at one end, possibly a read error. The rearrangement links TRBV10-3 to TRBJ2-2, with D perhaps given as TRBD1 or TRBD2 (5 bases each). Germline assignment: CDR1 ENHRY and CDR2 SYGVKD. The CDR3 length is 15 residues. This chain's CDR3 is CATQWDLSNTGELIF. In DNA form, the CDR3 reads TGTGCCACCCAGTGGGACCTCTCGAACACCGGGGAGCTGATTTTT.

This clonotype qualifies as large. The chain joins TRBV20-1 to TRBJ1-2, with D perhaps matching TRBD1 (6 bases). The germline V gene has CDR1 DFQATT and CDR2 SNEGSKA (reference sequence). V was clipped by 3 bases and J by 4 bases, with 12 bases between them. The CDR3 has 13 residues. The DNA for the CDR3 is TGCAGTGCTAGCAGGGGCTTGGGCTATGGCTACACCTTC. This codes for CSASRGLGYGYTF.

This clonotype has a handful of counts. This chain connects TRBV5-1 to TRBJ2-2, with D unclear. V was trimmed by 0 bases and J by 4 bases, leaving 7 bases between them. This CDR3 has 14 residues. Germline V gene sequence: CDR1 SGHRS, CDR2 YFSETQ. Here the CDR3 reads CASSLVQTTGELFF. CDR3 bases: TGCGCCAGCAGCTTGGTTCAAACCACCGGGGAGCTGTTTTTT.

The CDR3 coding sequence is TGTGCCAGCAGCCAAGATTGGGACAGTGGTGGCGAGCAGTACTTC. It codes for CASSQDWDSGGEQYF. This chain uses TRBV14 with TRBJ2-7; 7 bases match TRBD1. The trim removed 0 bases at V and 6 bases at J, leaving 8 bases unmatched. From germline, CDR1 is SGHDN and CDR2 FVKESK. CDR3 size: 15 residues.

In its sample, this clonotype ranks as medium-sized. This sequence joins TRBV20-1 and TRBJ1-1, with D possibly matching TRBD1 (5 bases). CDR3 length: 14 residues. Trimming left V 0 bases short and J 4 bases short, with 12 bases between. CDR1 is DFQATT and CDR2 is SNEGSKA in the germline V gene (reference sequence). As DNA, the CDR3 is TGCAGTGCTAGAGATACGGGGGTGGGCACTGAAGCTTTCTTT. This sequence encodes CSARDTGVGTEAFF.

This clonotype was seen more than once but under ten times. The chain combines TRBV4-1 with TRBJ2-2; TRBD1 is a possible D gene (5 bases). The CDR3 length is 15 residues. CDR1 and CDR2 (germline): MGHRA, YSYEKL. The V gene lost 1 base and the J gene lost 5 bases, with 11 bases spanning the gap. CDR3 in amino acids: CASSQGDWTTGELFF. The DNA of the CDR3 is TGCGCCAGCAGCCAAGGTGATTGGACAACCGGGGAGCTGTTTTTT.

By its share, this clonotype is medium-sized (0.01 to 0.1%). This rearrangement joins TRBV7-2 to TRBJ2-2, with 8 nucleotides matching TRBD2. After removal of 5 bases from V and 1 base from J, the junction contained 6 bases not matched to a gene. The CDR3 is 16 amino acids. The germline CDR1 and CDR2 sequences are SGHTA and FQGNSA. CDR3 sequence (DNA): TGTGCCAGCAGCCCCCGGACTAGCCAGAACACCGGGGAGCTGTTTTTT. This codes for CASSPRTSQNTGELFF.

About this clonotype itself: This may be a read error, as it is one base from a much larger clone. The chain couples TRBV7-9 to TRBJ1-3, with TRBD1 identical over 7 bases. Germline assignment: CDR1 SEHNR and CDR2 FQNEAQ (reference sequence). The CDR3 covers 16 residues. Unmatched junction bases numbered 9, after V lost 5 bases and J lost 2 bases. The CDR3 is CASSRTTGRPGNTIYF. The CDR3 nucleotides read TGTGCCAGCAGCCGTACGACAGGGAGGCCTGGAAACACCATATATTTT.